The rows below give T cell receptor beta chains drawn from one sample of a study of technical replicates of blood from a handful of donors. TCRdb's copy holds only in-frame clones and misses some; the assay was immunoSEQ multiplex PCR. Altogether approximately 97,000 clones are present, 95% being singletons, with the ten largest covering around 0.35%. The sequencing input was T cells isolated from PBMCs. The receptors shown here come from a human donor in good health. The CDR3 runs from the conserved cysteine through the conserved F or W. D genes are given only for firm matches. Size tells how often a clone was seen (once, few, many) or the class of an expanded clone, and some rows leave it out.

size,V,D,J,CDR3,DNA
.,TRBV12-5,.,TRBJ1-1,CASGLVQGGGPEAFF,TGTGCTAGTGGTTTGGTTCAAGGCGGGGGGCCTGAAGCTTTCTTT
.,TRBV19,TRBD2,TRBJ2-2,CASSSGRANTGELFF,TGTGCCAGTTCCAGTGGGAGGGCGAACACCGGGGAGCTGTTTTTT
once,TRBV29-1,.,TRBJ2-7,CSVSNRLNSYEQYF,TGCAGCGTGTCGAACAGGCTGAACTCCTACGAGCAGTACTTC
.,TRBV5-1,.,TRBJ1-3,CASSPTRAGNTIYF,TGCGCCAGCAGCCCCACCAGGGCTGGAAACACCATATATTTT
.,TRBV5-1,.,TRBJ1-1,CASSLTRVEAFF,TGCGCCAGCAGCTTGACCAGGGTGGAAGCTTTCTTT
.,TRBV6-5,.,TRBJ1-2,CASSSNSYGYTF,TGTGCCAGCAGTTCAAACAGCTATGGCTACACCTTC
once,TRBV27,TRBD1,TRBJ2-1,CASSSPLDRTYNEQFF,TGTGCCAGCAGTTCCCCTTTGGACAGGACCTACAATGAGCAGTTCTTC
.,TRBV6-4,TRBD1,TRBJ1-4,CASSASDRVGEKLFF,TGTGCCAGCAGTGCGTCCGACAGGGTTGGTGAAAAACTGTTTTTT
.,TRBV2,TRBD2,TRBJ2-5,CASPGLAGHQETQYF,TGTGCCAGCCCAGGACTAGCGGGTCACCAAGAGACCCAGTACTTC
.,TRBV6-6,.,TRBJ2-2,CASSYSARGTGELFF,TGTGCCAGCAGTTACTCGGCCCGCGGAACCGGGGAGCTGTTTTTT
few,TRBV10-3,.,TRBJ1-5,CAISQGNQPQHF,TGTGCCATCAGCCAGGGAAATCAGCCCCAGCATTTT
.,TRBV28,TRBD2,TRBJ2-1,CASSLRSGTPYNEQFF,TGTGCCAGCAGTTTGAGAAGCGGGACCCCCTACAATGAGCAGTTCTTC
.,TRBV28,.,TRBJ2-3,CASSPSGYTDTQYF,TGTGCCAGCAGTCCCAGCGGTTACACAGATACGCAGTATTTT
.,TRBV6-5,.,TRBJ2-5,CASSYHRRAVETQYF,TGTGCCAGCAGTTACCATCGGAGGGCCGTAGAGACCCAGTACTTC
.,TRBV28,.,TRBJ1-3,CASSGEGGLGNTIYF,TGTGCCAGCAGTGGGGAGGGGGGGCTTGGAAACACCATATATTTT
.,TRBV9,.,TRBJ1-4,CASSTEEGKLFF,TGTGCCAGCAGCACGGAGGAAGGAAAACTGTTTTTT
.,TRBV9,TRBD1,TRBJ1-1,CASSRDSNTEAFF,TGTGCCAGCAGCAGGGACAGTAACACTGAAGCTTTCTTT
.,TRBV5-1,.,TRBJ1-2,CASRRSNYGYTF,TGCGCCAGCAGGAGGTCTAACTATGGCTACACCTTC
.,TRBV9,.,TRBJ2-3,CASSVGNARTIDTQYF,TGTGCCAGCAGCGTAGGAAACGCCCGAACTATAGATACGCAGTATTTT
.,TRBV7-2,TRBD2,TRBJ2-1,CASSLVGGRSDYEQFF,TGTGCCAGCAGCTTAGTCGGGGGGAGATCTGATTATGAGCAGTTCTTC
.,TRBV27,.,TRBJ1-2,CASSSRGTF,TGTGCCAGCAGTTCCCGGGGCACCTTC
.,TRBV2,.,TRBJ2-7,CASSAGHSYEQYF,TGTGCCAGCAGTGCAGGACACAGCTACGAGCAGTACTTC
.,TRBV5-1,.,TRBJ1-4,CASSLAPKEKLFF,TGCGCCAGCAGCTTGGCCCCTAAGGAAAAACTGTTTTTT
once,TRBV4-2,.,TRBJ2-7,CASSQELFLAYEQYF,TGTGCCAGCAGCCAAGAACTTTTCCTAGCCTACGAGCAGTACTTC
.,TRBV6-5,TRBD2,TRBJ2-7,CASSSVLADLYEQYF,TGTGCCAGCAGTTCCGTACTAGCGGACCTATACGAGCAGTACTTC
.,TRBV4-3,TRBD2,TRBJ2-7,CASSHLLAGSYEQYF,TGCGCCAGCAGCCATCTACTAGCGGGGAGCTACGAGCAGTACTTC
once,TRBV10-1,TRBD2,TRBJ2-3,CASSEGMGLAADTQYF,TGCGCCAGCAGTGAAGGAATGGGACTAGCAGCAGATACGCAGTATTTT
once,TRBV11-2,.,TRBJ1-4,CASSLEWRLNEKLFF,TGTGCCAGCAGCTTAGAATGGCGGTTAAATGAAAAACTGTTTTTT
.,TRBV28,TRBD1,TRBJ2-3,CASSPNRGLTDTQYF,TGTGCCAGCAGTCCCAACAGGGGGCTCACAGATACGCAGTATTTT
once,TRBV6-5,.,TRBJ2-5,CASSYSNAETQYF,TGTGCCAGCAGTTACTCGAATGCGGAGACCCAGTACTTC
.,TRBV7-8,.,TRBJ2-7,CASSLGSFPYEQYF,TGTGCCAGCAGCTTAGGTTCCTTTCCTTACGAGCAGTACTTC
.,TRBV10-3,TRBD1,TRBJ2-5,CAISVDRVETQYF,TGTGCCATCAGTGTAGACAGGGTGGAGACCCAGTACTTC
.,TRBV28,TRBD1,TRBJ1-5,CASRQDRGNQPQHF,TGTGCCAGCAGACAGGACAGGGGGAATCAGCCCCAGCATTTT
.,TRBV7-6,.,TRBJ2-1,CASTVKAQAQYLDNEQFF,TGTGCCAGCACCGTAAAGGCACAGGCCCAATATTTAGACAATGAGCAGTTCTTC
few,TRBV10-3,TRBD1,TRBJ2-3,CAISESTGGTDTQYF,TGTGCCATCAGTGAGTCGACAGGGGGCACAGATACGCAGTATTTT
.,TRBV11-2,TRBD1,TRBJ2-1,CASSFGTGPNEQFF,TGTGCCAGCAGCTTTGGGACAGGTCCAAATGAGCAGTTCTTC
.,TRBV2,.,TRBJ2-3,CASRATASGTDTQYF,TGTGCCAGCAGGGCCACCGCCAGCGGCACAGATACGCAGTATTTT
.,TRBV11-2,.,TRBJ1-5,CASSLERGQPQHF,TGTGCCAGCAGCTTAGAAAGGGGACAGCCCCAGCATTTT
.,TRBV12-1,.,TRBJ2-2,CASIGQRVYTGELFF,TGTGCCAGCATCGGCCAGCGGGTGTACACCGGGGAGCTGTTTTTT
.,TRBV18,.,TRBJ2-7,CASSPQGTSNYEQYF,TGTGCCAGCTCACCACAGGGGACAAGTAACTACGAGCAGTACTTC
.,TRBV28,.,TRBJ1-1,CASNFLIGGGNTEAFF,TGTGCCAGCAATTTCCTTATTGGGGGAGGGAACACTGAAGCTTTCTTT
.,TRBV9,.,TRBJ2-3,CASSVAGATDTQYF,TGTGCCAGCAGCGTAGCGGGAGCCACAGATACGCAGTATTTT
.,TRBV6-5,.,TRBJ2-1,CASSFGGEQFF,TGTGCCAGCAGTTTTGGAGGTGAGCAGTTCTTC
few,TRBV28,TRBD1,TRBJ2-6,CASKGQSSGANVLTF,TGTGCCAGCAAGGGACAGAGCTCTGGGGCCAACGTCCTGACTTTC
.,TRBV2,TRBD2,TRBJ2-3,CASLAGRSSTDTQYF,TGTGCCAGCCTAGCGGGACGATCTAGCACAGATACGCAGTATTTT
.,TRBV7-9,.,TRBJ2-4,CASSQSGGGGNIQYF,TGTGCCAGCAGCCAATCAGGAGGGGGGGGAAACATTCAGTACTTC
.,TRBV6-5,.,TRBJ1-3,CASRDSLTGNTIYF,TGTGCCAGCAGAGACAGCTTAACTGGAAACACCATATATTTT
.,TRBV28,.,TRBJ1-5,CASSSDSFNQPQHF,TGTGCCAGCAGTTCCGACAGCTTCAATCAGCCCCAGCATTTT
.,TRBV11-2,.,TRBJ2-3,CASSRRDSSTDTQYF,TGTGCCAGCAGTCGCCGGGACTCCAGCACAGATACGCAGTATTTT
.,TRBV7-2,.,TRBJ2-3,CASSLRTGTDTQYF,TGTGCCAGCAGCTTACGGACAGGCACAGATACGCAGTATTTT
.,TRBV5-4,TRBD2,TRBJ2-1,CASQRDHSYNEQFF,TGTGCCTCGCAGCGGGACCACTCCTACAATGAGCAGTTCTTC
.,TRBV4-3,TRBD2,TRBJ2-2,CASSRLAGGDTGELFF,TGCGCCAGCAGCCGCCTAGCGGGAGGGGACACCGGGGAGCTGTTTTTT
.,TRBV11-2,.,TRBJ2-7,CASSSVRGTSYEQYF,TGTGCCAGCAGCTCCGTTCGGGGGACCTCCTACGAGCAGTACTTC
few,TRBV29-1,TRBD1,TRBJ1-4,CSAWDRHSEKLFF,TGCAGCGCCTGGGACAGACATAGTGAAAAACTGTTTTTT
.,TRBV4-1,.,TRBJ2-3,CASSQDLWGGQTDTQYF,TGCGCCAGCAGCCAAGATCTATGGGGAGGTCAGACAGATACGCAGTATTTT